This T cell receptor (beta chain) comes out of a study of OX40 agonist ivuxolimab in advanced cancers. Sequencing was performed with immunoSEQ multiplex PCR; in TCRdb, only in-frame clones are kept and a portion is missing. The sample yields about 90,000 clones, 80% to 90% seen once. The germline V gene has CDR1 SGHRS and CDR2 YFSETQ. The CDR3 runs 16 residues. The sequencing used CD4+ or CD8+ T cells sorted from blood, collected in a trial of the OX40 agonist ivuxolimab. The chain links TRBV5-1 to TRBJ2-5; TRBD2 aligns across 12 bases. The tail of the sequence fits TRBJ2-7 better, so the J call may be wrong. The TCR sequence derives from an adult with an advanced solid tumor such as melanoma, head and neck, liver or kidney cancer. The CDR3 bases are TGCGCCAGCAGATTGACTAGCGGGAGCCCCCTCGCCGAGCAGTACTTC. Amino acid sequence: CASRLTSGSPLAEQYF.